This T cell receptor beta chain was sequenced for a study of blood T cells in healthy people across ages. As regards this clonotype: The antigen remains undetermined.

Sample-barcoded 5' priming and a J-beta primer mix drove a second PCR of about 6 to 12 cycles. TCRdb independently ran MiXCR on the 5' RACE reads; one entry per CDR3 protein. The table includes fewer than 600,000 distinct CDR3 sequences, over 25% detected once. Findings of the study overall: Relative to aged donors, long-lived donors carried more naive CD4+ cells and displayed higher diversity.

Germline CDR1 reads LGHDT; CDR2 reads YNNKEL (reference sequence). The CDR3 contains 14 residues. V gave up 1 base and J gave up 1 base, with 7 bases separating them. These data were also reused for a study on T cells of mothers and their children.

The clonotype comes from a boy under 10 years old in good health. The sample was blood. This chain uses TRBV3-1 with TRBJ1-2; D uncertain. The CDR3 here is CASSQGQLNYGYTF. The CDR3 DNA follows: TGTGCCAGCAGCCAAGGGCAGCTTAACTATGGCTACACCTTC.